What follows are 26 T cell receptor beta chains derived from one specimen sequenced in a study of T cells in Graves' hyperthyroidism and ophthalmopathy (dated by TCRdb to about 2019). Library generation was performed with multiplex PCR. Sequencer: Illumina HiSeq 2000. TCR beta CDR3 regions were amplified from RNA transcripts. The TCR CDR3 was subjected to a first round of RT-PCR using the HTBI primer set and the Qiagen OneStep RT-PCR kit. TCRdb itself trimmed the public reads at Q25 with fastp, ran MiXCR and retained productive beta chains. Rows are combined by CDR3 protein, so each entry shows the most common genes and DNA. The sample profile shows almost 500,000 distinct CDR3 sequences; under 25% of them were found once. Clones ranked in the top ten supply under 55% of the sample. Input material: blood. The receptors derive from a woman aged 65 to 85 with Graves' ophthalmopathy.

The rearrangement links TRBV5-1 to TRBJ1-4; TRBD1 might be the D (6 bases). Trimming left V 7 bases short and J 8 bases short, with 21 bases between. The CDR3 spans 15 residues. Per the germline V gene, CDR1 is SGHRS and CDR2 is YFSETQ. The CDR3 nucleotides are TGCGCCAGCCAACTACAGGGCTACCCTCAAGAAAAACTGTTTTTT. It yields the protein CASQLQGYPQEKLFF.

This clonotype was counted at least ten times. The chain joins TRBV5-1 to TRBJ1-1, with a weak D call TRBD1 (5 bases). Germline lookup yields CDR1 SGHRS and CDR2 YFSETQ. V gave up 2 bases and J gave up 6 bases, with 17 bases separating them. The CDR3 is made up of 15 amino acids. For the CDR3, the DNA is TGCGCCAGCAGCTTAAGGCAGGGCCCTAGGGCTGAAGCTTTCTTT. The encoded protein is CASSLRQGPRAEAFF.

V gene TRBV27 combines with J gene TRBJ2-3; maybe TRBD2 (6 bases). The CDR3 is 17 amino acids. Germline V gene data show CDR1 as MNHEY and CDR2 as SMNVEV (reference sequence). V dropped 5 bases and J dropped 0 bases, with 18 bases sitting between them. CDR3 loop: CASSTYPLATSTDTQYF. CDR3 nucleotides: TGTGCCAGCAGTACATACCCTCTAGCGACTAGCACAGATACGCAGTATTTT.

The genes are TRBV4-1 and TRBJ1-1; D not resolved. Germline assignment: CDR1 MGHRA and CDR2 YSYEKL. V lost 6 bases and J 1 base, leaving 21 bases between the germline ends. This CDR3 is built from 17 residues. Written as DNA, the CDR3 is TGCGCCAGCAGACTCCGGGCAGCGACCATATCGAACACTGAAGCTTTCTTT. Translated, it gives CASRLRAATISNTEAFF.

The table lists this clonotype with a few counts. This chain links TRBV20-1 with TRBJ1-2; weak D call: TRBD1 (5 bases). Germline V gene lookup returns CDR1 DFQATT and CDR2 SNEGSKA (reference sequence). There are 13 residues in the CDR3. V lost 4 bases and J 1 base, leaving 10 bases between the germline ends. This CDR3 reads CSANPRGNYGYTF. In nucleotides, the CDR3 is TGCAGTGCTAACCCGAGGGGTAACTATGGCTACACCTTC.

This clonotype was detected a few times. This chain's CDR3 is CASSPRQGMNTEAFF. The CDR3 coding sequence is TGTGCCAGCAGCCCGAGACAGGGCATGAACACTGAAGCTTTCTTT. V is TRBV5-6 and J is TRBJ1-1, with TRBD1 matching over 7 bases. CDR1 and CDR2 (germline): SGHDT, YYEEEE. J gave up 0 bases and V 4 bases, and 6 bases lay outside the gene matches. This CDR3 has 15 residues.

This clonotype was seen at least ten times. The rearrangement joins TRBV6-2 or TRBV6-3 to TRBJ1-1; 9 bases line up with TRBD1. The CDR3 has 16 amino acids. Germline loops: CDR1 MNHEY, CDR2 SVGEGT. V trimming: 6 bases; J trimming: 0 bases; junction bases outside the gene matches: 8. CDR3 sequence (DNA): TGTGCCAGCAGACTAGGACAGGGGACGATGAACACTGAAGCTTTCTTT. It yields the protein CASRLGQGTMNTEAFF.

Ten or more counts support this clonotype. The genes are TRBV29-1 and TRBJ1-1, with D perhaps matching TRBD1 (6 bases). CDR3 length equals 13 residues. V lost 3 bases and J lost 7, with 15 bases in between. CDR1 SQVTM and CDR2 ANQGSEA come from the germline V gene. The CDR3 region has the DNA TGCAGCGTTGACCGGGACACAGCGGGTGAAGCTTTCTTT. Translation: CSVDRDTAGEAFF.

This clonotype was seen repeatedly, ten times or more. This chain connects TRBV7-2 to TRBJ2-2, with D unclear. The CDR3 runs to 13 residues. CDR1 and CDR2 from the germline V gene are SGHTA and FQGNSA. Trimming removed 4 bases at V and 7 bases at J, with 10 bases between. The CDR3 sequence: CASSSYRDGELFF. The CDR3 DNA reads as TGTGCCAGCAGCTCTTATCGAGACGGGGAGCTGTTTTTT.

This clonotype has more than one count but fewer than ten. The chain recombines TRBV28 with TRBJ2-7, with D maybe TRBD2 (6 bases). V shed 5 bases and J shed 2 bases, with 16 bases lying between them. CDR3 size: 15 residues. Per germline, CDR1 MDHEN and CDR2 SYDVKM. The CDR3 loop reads CASSTPGGRAYEQYF. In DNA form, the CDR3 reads TGTGCCAGCAGTACCCCCGGGGGTAGGGCCTACGAGCAGTACTTC.

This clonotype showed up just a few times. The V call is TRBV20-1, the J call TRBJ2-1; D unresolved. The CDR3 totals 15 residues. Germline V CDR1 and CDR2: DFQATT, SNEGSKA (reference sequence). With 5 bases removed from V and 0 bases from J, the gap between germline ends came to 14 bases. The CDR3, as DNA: TGCAGTGCTGGTCCGACCGAGAGCTCCTACAATGAGCAGTTCTTC. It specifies CSAGPTESSYNEQFF.

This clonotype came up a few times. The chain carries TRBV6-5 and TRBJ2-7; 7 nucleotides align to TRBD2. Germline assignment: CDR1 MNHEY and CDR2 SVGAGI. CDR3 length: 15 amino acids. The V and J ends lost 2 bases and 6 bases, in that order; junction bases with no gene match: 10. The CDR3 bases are TGTGCCAGCAGTTACCTCCCTGGGGGGGAGGGCGAGCAGTACTTC. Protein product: CASSYLPGGEGEQYF.

The CDR3 DNA sequence: TGTGCCAGCAGTTACTCGGAGGCGGGAAGTCAGCCCCAGCATTTT. Translated, it gives CASSYSEAGSQPQHF. The V and J genes are TRBV6-5 and TRBJ1-5; no reliable D call. The V end lost 0 bases, the J end lost 6 bases, and 12 bases lay between the germline ends. From germline, CDR1 is MNHEY and CDR2 SVGAGI. The CDR3 is 15 residues long.

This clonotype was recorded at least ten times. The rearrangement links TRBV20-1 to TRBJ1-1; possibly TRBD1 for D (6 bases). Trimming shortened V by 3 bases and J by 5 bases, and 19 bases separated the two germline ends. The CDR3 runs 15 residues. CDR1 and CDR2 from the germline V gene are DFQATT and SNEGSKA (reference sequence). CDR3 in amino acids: CSASIAGAAGTEAFF. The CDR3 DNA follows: TGCAGTGCTAGTATCGCGGGGGCGGCTGGTACTGAAGCTTTCTTT.

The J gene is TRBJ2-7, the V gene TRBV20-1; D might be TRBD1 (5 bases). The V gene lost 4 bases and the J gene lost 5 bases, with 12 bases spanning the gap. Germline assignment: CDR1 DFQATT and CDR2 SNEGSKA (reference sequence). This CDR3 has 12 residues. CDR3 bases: TGCAGTGCTACCCTCCTAGGGGACGAGCAGTACTTC. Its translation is CSATLLGDEQYF.

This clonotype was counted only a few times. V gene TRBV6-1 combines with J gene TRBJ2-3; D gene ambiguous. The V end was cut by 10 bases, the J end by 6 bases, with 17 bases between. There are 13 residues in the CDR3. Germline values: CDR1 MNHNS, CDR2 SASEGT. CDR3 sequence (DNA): TGTGCCATCCAACCACGACACGCGGATACGCAGTATTTT. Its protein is CAIQPRHADTQYF.

The CDR3 reads CASSLLGLAGVYNEQFF. Here the CDR3 DNA reads TGTGCCAGCAGTCTCTTAGGACTAGCGGGAGTCTACAATGAGCAGTTCTTC. The chain joins TRBV12-3 or TRBV12-4 to TRBJ2-1; 13 nucleotides agree with TRBD2. CDR3 length: 17 amino acids. J gave up 3 bases and V 5 bases, and 7 bases lay outside the gene matches.

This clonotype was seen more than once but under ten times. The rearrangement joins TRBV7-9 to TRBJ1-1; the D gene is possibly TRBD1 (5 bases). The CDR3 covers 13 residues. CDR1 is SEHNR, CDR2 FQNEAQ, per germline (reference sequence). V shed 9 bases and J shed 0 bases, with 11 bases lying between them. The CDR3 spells CARGPRMNTEAFF. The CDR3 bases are TGTGCCAGGGGACCGAGGATGAACACTGAAGCTTTCTTT.

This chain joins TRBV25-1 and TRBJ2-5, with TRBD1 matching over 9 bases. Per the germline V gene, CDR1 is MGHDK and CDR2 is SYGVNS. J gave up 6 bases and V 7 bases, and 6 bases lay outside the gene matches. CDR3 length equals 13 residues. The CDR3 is CASMDRGFQTQYF. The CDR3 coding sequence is TGTGCCAGCATGGACAGGGGATTTCAGACCCAGTACTTC.

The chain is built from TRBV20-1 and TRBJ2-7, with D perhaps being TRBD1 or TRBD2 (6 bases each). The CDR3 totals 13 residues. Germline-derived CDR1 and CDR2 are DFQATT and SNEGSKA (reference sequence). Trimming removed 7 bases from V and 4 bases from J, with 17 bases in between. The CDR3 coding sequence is TGCAGTGTAGGGGGGTTTCGACTATACGAGCAGTACTTC. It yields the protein CSVGGFRLYEQYF.

The CDR3 loop is CSARAEENTGELFF. DNA for the CDR3: TGCAGTGCTAGGGCGGAGGAGAACACCGGGGAGCTGTTTTTT. The genes are TRBV20-1 and TRBJ2-2, with a tentative D call TRBD2 (5 bases). The CDR3 contains 14 residues. With 3 bases removed from V and 1 base from J, the gap between germline ends came to 9 bases. Germline V gene lookup returns CDR1 DFQATT and CDR2 SNEGSKA (reference sequence).

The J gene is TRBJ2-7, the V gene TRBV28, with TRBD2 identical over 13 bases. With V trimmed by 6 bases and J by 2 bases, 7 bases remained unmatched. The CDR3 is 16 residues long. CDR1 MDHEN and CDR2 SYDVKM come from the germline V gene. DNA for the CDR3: TGTGCCAGCAGCTCTACCGGGACTAGCGGGACCTACGAGCAGTACTTC. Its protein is CASSSTGTSGTYEQYF.

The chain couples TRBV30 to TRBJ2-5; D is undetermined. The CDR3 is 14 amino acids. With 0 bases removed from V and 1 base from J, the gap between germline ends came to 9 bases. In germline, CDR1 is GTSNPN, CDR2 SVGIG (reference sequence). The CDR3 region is CAWSVRKTQETQYF. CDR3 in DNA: TGTGCCTGGAGTGTAAGAAAGACCCAAGAGACCCAGTACTTC.

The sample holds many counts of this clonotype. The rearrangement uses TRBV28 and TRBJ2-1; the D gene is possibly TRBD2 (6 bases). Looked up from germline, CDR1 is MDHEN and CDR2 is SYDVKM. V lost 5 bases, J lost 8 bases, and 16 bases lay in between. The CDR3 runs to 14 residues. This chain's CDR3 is CASSPPSWRDEQFF. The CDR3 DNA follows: TGTGCCAGCAGTCCTCCCTCGTGGAGGGATGAGCAGTTCTTC. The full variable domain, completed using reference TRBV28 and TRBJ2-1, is DVKVTQSSRYLVKRTGEKVFLECVQDMDHENMFWYRQDPGLGLRLIYFSYDVKMKEKGDIPEGYSVSREKKERFSLILESASTNQTSMYLCASSPPSWRDEQFFGPGTRLTVL.

The CDR3 nucleotides are TGTGCCAGCGGTGGAGGGGGCGTAGACGTCCTGACTTTC. Translating it yields CASGGGGVDVLTF. This rearrangement joins TRBV25-1 to TRBJ2-6; weak D call: TRBD1 (7 bases). V was shortened by 8 bases and J by 11 bases, with 16 bases between the two germline ends. Germline V gene lookup returns CDR1 MGHDK and CDR2 SYGVNS. This CDR3 is built from 13 residues.

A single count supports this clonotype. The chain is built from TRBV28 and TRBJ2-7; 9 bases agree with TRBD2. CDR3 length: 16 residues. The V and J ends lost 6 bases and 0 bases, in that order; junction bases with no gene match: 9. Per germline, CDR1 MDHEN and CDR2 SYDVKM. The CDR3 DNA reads TGTGCCAGCAGCCAGGGAAGCGGGAGGAGCTCCTACGAGCAGTACTTC. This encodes CASSQGSGRSSYEQYF.